This T cell receptor (beta chain) was captured by sequencing in a study of cytomegalovirus exposure and HLA in healthy donors. Study-level points and caveats: In vitro confirmation showed three CMV-associated chains to be CMV antigen specific.

Trimming took 3 bases from V and 3 from J; bases not matched to a gene: 2. Germline CDR1 reads SEHNR; CDR2 reads FQNEAQ (reference sequence). The length of the CDR3 is 13 residues. Details on this clone: Its antigen is unknown.

The PCR used 60 Vbeta and 13 Jbeta primers. The repertoire was sequenced with immunoSEQ multiplex PCR; TCRdb's copy has only in-frame clones and lacks some. This sample carries 150,000 to 200,000 clones, about four fifths of them seen once, and the ten largest clones take 6.5% to 8.5%. This sequence was found in a man aged 25-45 years in good health and CMV-seropositive. The sample comprised PBMCs. The J gene is TRBJ2-7, the V gene TRBV7-9; 7 nucleotides match TRBD2. The CDR3: CASSFRGGYEQYF. The CDR3 bases are TGTGCCAGCAGCTTTCGCGGGGGCTACGAGCAGTACTTC.